This T cell receptor (beta chain) was documented in a study of Ad26.COV2.S vaccination and SARS-CoV-2 variants. As for the study in general: Each vaccinee took Ad26.COV2.S intramuscularly, once or twice 56 days apart.

Findings and limits, study-wide: Breadth, reportedly substantial, characterized the spike-specific CD8+ and CD4+ T cell responses after vaccination. Vaccinees showed greater spike-specific TCR breadth than placebo recipients.

With respect to this clone: Its specificity is unknown.

V trimming: 2 bases; J trimming: 7 bases; junction bases outside the gene matches: 6. Germline V gives CDR1 MNHEY, CDR2 SVGEGT. CDR3 length: 14 amino acids. The treatment was: some 20 received Ad26.COV2.S at low or high dose, single or two shots; about 5 received placebo; per-sample allocation not given. Collection of samples fell on day 63 after the first vaccine or placebo injection. The vaccine delivered Wuhan-strain SARS-CoV-2 spike through an Ad26 vector. Using immunoSEQ multiplex PCR, the repertoire was profiled, and TCRdb retains in-frame clones only, with some absent. The sample lists a few hundred thousand clones; about 92% were seen once.

The sequenced sample was peripheral blood, obtained in a trial of Ad26.COV2.S vaccine versus placebo. V and J are TRBV6-2 or TRBV6-3 and TRBJ1-2, with 8 positions matching TRBD1. This receptor was taken from a person aged 18-65 years who received the Ad26.COV2.S COVID-19 vaccine or a placebo. CDR3 residues: CASSYGDRRGGYTF. As DNA, the CDR3 is TGTGCCAGCAGTTACGGGGACAGGAGGGGTGGCTACACCTTC.